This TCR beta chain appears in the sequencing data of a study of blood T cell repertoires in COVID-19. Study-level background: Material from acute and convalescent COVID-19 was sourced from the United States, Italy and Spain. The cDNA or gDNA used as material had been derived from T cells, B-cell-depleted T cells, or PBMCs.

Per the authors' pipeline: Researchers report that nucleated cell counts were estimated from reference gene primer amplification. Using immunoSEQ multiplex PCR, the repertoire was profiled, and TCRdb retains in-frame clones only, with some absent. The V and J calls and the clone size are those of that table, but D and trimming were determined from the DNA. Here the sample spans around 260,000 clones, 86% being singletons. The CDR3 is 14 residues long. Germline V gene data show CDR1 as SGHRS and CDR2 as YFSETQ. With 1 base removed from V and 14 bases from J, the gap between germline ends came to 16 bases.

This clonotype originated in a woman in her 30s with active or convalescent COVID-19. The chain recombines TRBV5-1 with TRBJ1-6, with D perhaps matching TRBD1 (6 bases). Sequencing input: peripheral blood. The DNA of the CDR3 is TGCGCCAGCAGCTTGAAACCAGAGGGGGGGACCCTCCACTTT. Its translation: CASSLKPEGGTLHF.